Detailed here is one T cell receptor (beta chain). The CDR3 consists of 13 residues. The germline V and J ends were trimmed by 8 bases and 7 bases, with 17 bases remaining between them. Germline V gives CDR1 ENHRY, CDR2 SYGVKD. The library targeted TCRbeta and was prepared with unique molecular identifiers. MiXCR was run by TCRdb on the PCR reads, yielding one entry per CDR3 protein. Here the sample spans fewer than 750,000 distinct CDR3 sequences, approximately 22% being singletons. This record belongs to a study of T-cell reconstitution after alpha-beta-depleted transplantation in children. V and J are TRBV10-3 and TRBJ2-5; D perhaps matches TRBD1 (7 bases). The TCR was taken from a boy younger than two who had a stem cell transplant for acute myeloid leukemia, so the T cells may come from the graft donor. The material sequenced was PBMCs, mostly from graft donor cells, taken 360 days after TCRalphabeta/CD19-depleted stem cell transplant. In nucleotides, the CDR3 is TGTGCCATCTCGCCAGGGGGAGGCGGGACCCAGTACTTC. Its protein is CAISPGGGGTQYF.